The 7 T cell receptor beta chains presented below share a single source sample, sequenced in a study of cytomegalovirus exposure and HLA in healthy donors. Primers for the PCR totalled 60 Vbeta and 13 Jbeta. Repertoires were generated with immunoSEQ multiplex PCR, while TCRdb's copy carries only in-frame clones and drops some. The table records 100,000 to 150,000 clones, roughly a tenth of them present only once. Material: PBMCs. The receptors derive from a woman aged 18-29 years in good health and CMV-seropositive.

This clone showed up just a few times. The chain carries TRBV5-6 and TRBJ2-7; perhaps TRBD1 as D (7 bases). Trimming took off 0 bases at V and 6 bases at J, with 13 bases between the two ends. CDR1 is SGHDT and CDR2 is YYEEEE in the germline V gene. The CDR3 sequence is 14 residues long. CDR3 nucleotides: TGTGCCAGCAGCTTGGTTGCAGGGGGAGGCGAGCAGTACTTC. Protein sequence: CASSLVAGGGEQYF.

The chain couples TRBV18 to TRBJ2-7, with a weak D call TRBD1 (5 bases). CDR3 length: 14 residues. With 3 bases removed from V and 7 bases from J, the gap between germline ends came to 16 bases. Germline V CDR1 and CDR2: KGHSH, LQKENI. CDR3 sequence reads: CASSPLADSKEQYF. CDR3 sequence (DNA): TGTGCCAGCTCACCCCTCGCCGACAGTAAAGAGCAGTACTTC.

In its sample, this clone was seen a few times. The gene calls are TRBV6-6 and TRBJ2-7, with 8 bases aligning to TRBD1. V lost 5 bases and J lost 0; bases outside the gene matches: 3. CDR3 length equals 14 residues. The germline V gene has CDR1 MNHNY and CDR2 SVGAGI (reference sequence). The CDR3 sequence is CASSPGQASYEQYF. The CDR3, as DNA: TGTGCCAGCAGTCCGGGACAGGCCTCCTACGAGCAGTACTTC.

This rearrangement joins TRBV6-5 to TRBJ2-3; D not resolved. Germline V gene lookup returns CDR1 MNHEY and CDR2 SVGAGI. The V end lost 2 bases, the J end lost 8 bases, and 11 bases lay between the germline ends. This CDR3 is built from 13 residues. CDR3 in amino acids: CASSYGPGFTQYF. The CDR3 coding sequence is TGTGCCAGCAGTTACGGTCCGGGTTTTACGCAGTATTTT.

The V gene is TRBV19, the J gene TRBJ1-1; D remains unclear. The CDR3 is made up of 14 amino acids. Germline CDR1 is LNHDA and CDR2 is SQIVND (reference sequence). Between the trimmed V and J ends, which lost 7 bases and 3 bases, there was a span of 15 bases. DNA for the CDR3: TGTGCCAGTACCTTACATACCCTGGACACTGAAGCTTTCTTT. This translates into CASTLHTLDTEAFF.

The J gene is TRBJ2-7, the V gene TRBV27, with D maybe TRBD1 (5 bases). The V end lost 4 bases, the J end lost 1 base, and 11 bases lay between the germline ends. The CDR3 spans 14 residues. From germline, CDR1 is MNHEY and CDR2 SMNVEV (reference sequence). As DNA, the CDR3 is TGTGCCAGCAGTTACGCCTCAGGGTCCTACGAGCAGTACTTC. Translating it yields CASSYASGSYEQYF.

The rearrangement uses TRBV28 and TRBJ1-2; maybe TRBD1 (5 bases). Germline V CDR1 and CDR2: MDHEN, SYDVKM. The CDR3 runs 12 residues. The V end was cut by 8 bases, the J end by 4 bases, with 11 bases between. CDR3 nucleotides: TGTGCCAGCCACAGGATGCCCTATGGCTACACCTTC. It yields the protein CASHRMPYGYTF.